These 10 T cell receptor beta chains were sequenced from one sample in a study of blood T cell repertoires in COVID-19. Method: immunoSEQ multiplex PCR; TCRdb's copy keeps in-frame clones and lacks some. The sample holds approximately 58,000 clones, approximately 78% seen once. The source material was peripheral blood. Receptors originate from a man between 60 and 75 years old with COVID-19, enrolled during active disease.

The CDR3 DNA reads as TGTGCCACCAGCAGTGGGGGGATGAACACTGAAGCTTTCTTT. Translated, it gives CATSSGGMNTEAFF. The rearrangement uses TRBV15 and TRBJ1-1, with D possibly TRBD1 on 5 matching bases. Trimming removed 3 bases at V and 0 bases at J, with 8 bases between. The CDR3 spans 14 residues. Germline V gene data show CDR1 as LNHNV and CDR2 as YYDKDF (reference sequence).

As DNA, the CDR3 is TGTGCCAGCAGCGCCGGACTCCAGTCGTGGGAGCTGTTTTTT. It is translated as CASSAGLQSWELFF. The chain couples TRBV9 to TRBJ2-2, with a tentative D call TRBD2 (5 bases). The germline gives CDR1 SGDLS, CDR2 YYNGEE. Trimming removed 3 bases at V and 9 bases at J, with 15 bases between. There are 14 residues in the CDR3. The full variable domain, in which reference TRBV9 and TRBJ2-2 provide the parts outside the CDR3, is DSGVTQTPKHLITATGQRVTLRCSPRSGDLSVYWYQQSLDQGLQFLIQYYNGEERAKGNILERFSAQQFPDLHSELNLSSLELGDSALYFCASSAGLQSWELFFGEGSRLTVL.

The chain uses TRBV2 and TRBJ2-7; a weak D match, TRBD2 (5 bases). Per germline, CDR1 SNHLY and CDR2 FYNNEI. The CDR3 contains 15 residues. The V gene lost 5 bases and the J gene lost 3 bases, with 17 bases spanning the gap. The CDR3 sequence: CASSPQSGGGYEQYF. CDR3 DNA sequence: TGTGCCAGCAGTCCCCAAAGCGGCGGCGGCTACGAGCAGTACTTC.

DNA for the CDR3: TGTGCCAGCCGCGCCAGGGGCGGATCCTACGAGCAGTACTTC. Translation gives CASRARGGSYEQYF. The chain has TRBV11-2 and TRBJ2-7; possible D gene TRBD1, 6 bases. Trimming left V 8 bases short and J 1 base short, with 15 bases between. The germline CDR1 and CDR2 sequences are SGHAT and FQNNGV. CDR3 length equals 14 residues.

V usage is TRBV4-1 and J usage is TRBJ1-4; D ambiguous. Germline V gives CDR1 MGHRA, CDR2 YSYEKL. V lost 4 bases and J 7 bases, leaving 10 bases between the germline ends. This CDR3 contains 13 residues. Here the CDR3 DNA reads TGCGCCAGCAGCCCAATGCGGAGTGAAAAACTGTTTTTT. Translated: CASSPMRSEKLFF.

This chain links TRBV5-4 with TRBJ2-7; a weak D match, TRBD1 (5 bases). V was cut by 0 bases and J by 0 bases, with 13 bases left in between. This CDR3 region has 16 residues. Germline CDR1 is SGHNT and CDR2 is YYREEE (reference sequence). The CDR3 loop reads CASSLGGQQNSYEQYF. CDR3 coding DNA: TGTGCCAGCAGCTTGGGCGGACAACAGAACTCCTACGAGCAGTACTTC. The whole variable domain, remainder taken from reference TRBV5-4 and TRBJ2-7, is ETGVTQSPTHLIKTRGQQVTLRCSSQSGHNTVSWYQQALGQGPQFIFQYYREEENGRGNFPPRFSGLQFPNYSSELNVNALELDDSALYLCASSLGGQQNSYEQYFGPGTRLTVT.

V and J are TRBV15 and TRBJ2-5, with TRBD2 matching 13 bases. CDR1 and CDR2 (germline): LNHNV, YYDKDF (reference sequence). CDR3 size: 23 residues. V trimming: 0 bases; J trimming: 1 base; junction bases outside the gene matches: 20. CDR3 nucleotide sequence: TGTGCCACCAGCAGAGAAGAGGGGGCGCCCGGACTAGCGGGAGCGTGGGGCCAAGAGACCCAGTACTTC. It yields the protein CATSREEGAPGLAGAWGQETQYF.

This clone was detected a few times. V is TRBV24-1 and J is TRBJ1-1; D unresolved. Germline CDR1 KGHDR, CDR2 SFDVKD. The V end was cut by 11 bases, the J end by 1 base, with 13 bases between. CDR3 length: 13 amino acids. CDR3 sequence (DNA): TGTGCCAGTCCCTCCGGGGAGAACACTGAAGCTTTCTTT. It codes for CASPSGENTEAFF.

CDR3 loop: CAISESREDTEAFF. As DNA, the CDR3 is TGTGCCATCAGTGAGTCGAGGGAGGACACTGAAGCTTTCTTT. This rearrangement joins TRBV10-3 to TRBJ1-1; D gene unclear. The germline V gene encodes CDR1 ENHRY and CDR2 SYGVKD. The CDR3 totals 14 residues. V dropped 0 bases and J dropped 3 bases, with 8 bases sitting between them.

The CDR3 DNA sequence: TGCGCCAGCAGCCTCTCGCGGAACAGGGATGTCCCTGAAGCTTTCTTT. It is translated as CASSLSRNRDVPEAFF. This chain connects TRBV4-1 to TRBJ1-1; D is possibly TRBD1 (6 bases). There are 16 residues in the CDR3. The V end lost 4 bases, the J end lost 6 bases, and 21 bases lay between the germline ends. Germline V gene sequence: CDR1 MGHRA, CDR2 YSYEKL.